This TCR beta chain was retrieved from a study of blood T cell repertoires in COVID-19. Background on the study: Both acute and convalescent COVID-19 samples were obtained from the United States, Italy and Spain.

The junction had 4 bases not matched to a gene; V was cut back by 10 bases and J by 3 bases. CDR1 LNHDA and CDR2 SQIVND come from the germline V gene (reference sequence). CDR3 length equals 13 residues. In the authors' methods: Amplification of reference gene primers was used by the study to estimate nucleated cell counts. TCRdb's copy holds only in-frame clones and misses some; the assay was immunoSEQ multiplex PCR. The V and J calls and the clone size are those of that table, but D and trimming were determined from the DNA. The sample holds fewer than 250,000 clones, 86% seen once. Sequenced sample: peripheral blood. This receptor was identified in a woman in her 70s with acute or convalescent COVID-19. The chain recombines TRBV19 with TRBJ1-3, with TRBD1 identical over 9 bases. The DNA of the CDR3 is TGTGCCACCTCGGACAGGGGTGGAAACACCATATATTTT. Amino acids: CATSDRGGNTIYF.